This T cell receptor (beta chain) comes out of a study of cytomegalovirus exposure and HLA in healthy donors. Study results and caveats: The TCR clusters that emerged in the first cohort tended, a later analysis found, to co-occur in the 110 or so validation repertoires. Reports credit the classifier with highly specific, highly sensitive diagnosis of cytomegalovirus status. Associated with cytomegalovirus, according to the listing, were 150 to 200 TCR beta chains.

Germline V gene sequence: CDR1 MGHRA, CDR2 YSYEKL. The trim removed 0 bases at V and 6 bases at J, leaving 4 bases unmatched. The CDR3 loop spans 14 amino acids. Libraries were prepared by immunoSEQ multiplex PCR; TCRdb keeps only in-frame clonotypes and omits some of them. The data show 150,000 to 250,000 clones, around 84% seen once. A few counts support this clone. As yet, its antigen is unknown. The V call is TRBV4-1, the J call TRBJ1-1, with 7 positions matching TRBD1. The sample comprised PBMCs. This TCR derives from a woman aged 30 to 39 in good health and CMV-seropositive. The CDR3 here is CASSQDRRGSEAFF. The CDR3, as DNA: TGCGCCAGCAGCCAAGATCGCAGGGGGTCTGAAGCTTTCTTT.